This entry lists 23 T cell receptor beta chains sequenced from one sample in a study of OX40 agonist ivuxolimab in advanced cancers. The protocol was immunoSEQ multiplex PCR, while the TCRdb copy is restricted to in-frame clones and leaves out a portion. The data contain 65,000 to 85,000 clones, about 90% of them seen just once; the ten biggest clones take up approximately 4%. Sequenced here: CD4+ or CD8+ T cells sorted from blood, sampled in a trial of the OX40 agonist ivuxolimab. These receptors came from an adult with an advanced solid tumor such as melanoma, head and neck, liver or kidney cancer.

This chain connects TRBV21-1 to TRBJ2-7; the D call TRBD2 from the table was never checked on the DNA. TRBV21-1 is tagged as a pseudogene. This CDR3 is built from 20 residues. Here the CDR3 reads CASSKNEFSGESGRVREQYF. The CDR3, as DNA: TGTGCCAGCAGCAAAAACGAATTTTCGGGTGAGAGCGGGAGAGTAAGGGAGCAGTACTTC.

The chain is built from TRBV5-5 and TRBJ2-1; D not resolved. The germline CDR1 and CDR2 sequences are SGHKS and YYEKEE (reference sequence). Trimming removed 1 base from V and 1 base from J, with 12 bases in between. This CDR3 is built from 16 residues. The DNA of the CDR3 is TGTGCCAGCAGCTTGTTTTCGTCGACGTCCTACAATGAGCAGTTCTTC. Its protein is CASSLFSSTSYNEQFF.

The chain links TRBV7-2 to TRBJ1-4, with 7 bases aligning to TRBD1. The CDR3 has 17 amino acids. V dropped 5 bases and J dropped 5; count of bases not matched to a gene: 14. Germline V gene data show CDR1 as SGHTA and CDR2 as FQGNSA. The CDR3 here is CASSPASTGYSNEKLFF. The CDR3 bases are TGTGCCAGCAGCCCCGCCTCGACAGGGTATTCGAATGAAAAACTGTTTTTT.

This clone was seen more than once but under ten times. The chain couples TRBV5-1 to TRBJ2-2; 13 bases map to TRBD2. V was pared by 3 bases and J by 2 bases, with 4 bases of the junction left unmatched. The CDR3 runs 17 residues. Germline V gives CDR1 SGHRS, CDR2 YFSETQ. The CDR3: CASSWTSGSPNTGELFF. The DNA of the CDR3 is TGCGCCAGCAGCTGGACTAGCGGGAGTCCCAACACCGGGGAGCTGTTTTTT. Supplemented by reference TRBV5-1 and TRBJ2-2, the full variable domain reads KAGVTQTPRYLIKTRGQQVTLSCSPISGHRSVSWYQQTPGQGLQFLFEYFSETQRNKGNFPGRFSGRQFSNSRSEMNVSTLELGDSALYLCASSWTSGSPNTGELFFGEGSRLTVL.

The chain combines TRBV2 with TRBJ1-4; D uncertain. V was shortened by 2 bases and J by 4 bases, with 8 bases between the two germline ends. Germline values: CDR1 SNHLY, CDR2 FYNNEI. The CDR3 consists of 14 residues. CDR3 nucleotides: TGTGCCAGCAGTGAACGCCAGCTTAATGAAAAACTGTTTTTT. Translated: CASSERQLNEKLFF.

The V call is TRBV5-1, the J call TRBJ2-7; TRBD1 aligns across 7 bases. The CDR3 contains 13 residues. V was clipped by 5 bases and J by 6 bases; unmatched bases: 8. Germline CDR1 SGHRS, CDR2 YFSETQ. CDR3 bases: TGCGCCAGCAGAAAGACAGGGCCCGGCGAGCAGTACTTC. It codes for CASRKTGPGEQYF.

This chain connects TRBV6-1 to TRBJ1-2, with D maybe TRBD1 (6 bases). The CDR3 covers 13 residues. Germline CDR1 and CDR2: MNHNS and SASEGT. V was clipped by 5 bases and J by 6 bases, with 13 bases between them. The CDR3 here is CASSLRQVDGYTF. The CDR3 bases are TGTGCCAGCAGTTTACGACAGGTGGATGGCTACACCTTC.

The CDR3 sequence is CASSLQGAKLFF. The CDR3 nucleotides read TGTGCCAGCAGCTTACAGGGTGCAAAACTGTTTTTT. The V and J genes are TRBV13 and TRBJ1-4; a possible D gene is TRBD1 (5 bases). Germline CDR1 and CDR2: PRHDT and FYEKMQ (reference sequence). V gave up 2 bases and J gave up 10 bases, with 8 bases separating them. The CDR3 consists of 12 residues.

V gene TRBV11-2 combines with J gene TRBJ2-3; 9 bases align to TRBD2. This CDR3 spans 16 amino acids. The germline V gene encodes CDR1 SGHAT and CDR2 FQNNGV. After removal of 3 bases from V and 3 bases from J, the junction contained 7 bases not matched to a gene. The CDR3 region has the DNA TGTGCCAGCAGCTTGCTCTCTGCGGGAGGGACAGATACGCAGTATTTT. The encoded protein is CASSLLSAGGTDTQYF. The full variable domain, with the rest looked up from reference TRBV11-2 and TRBJ2-3, is EAGVAQSPRYKIIEKRQSVAFWCNPISGHATLYWYQQILGQGPKLLIQFQNNGVVDDSQLPKDRFSAERLKGVDSTLKIQPAKLEDSAVYLCASSLLSAGGTDTQYFGPGTRLTVL.

The chain joins TRBV6-5 to TRBJ1-6, with TRBD1 identical over 7 bases. The CDR3 has 16 residues. The germline V gene has CDR1 MNHEY and CDR2 SVGAGI. V was clipped by 1 base and J by 3 bases; unmatched bases: 3. This CDR3 is CASSYLGQIYNSPLHF. CDR3 DNA: TGTGCCAGCAGTTACTTGGGACAGATCTATAATTCACCCCTCCACTTT.

V gene TRBV30 combines with J gene TRBJ1-4, with D maybe TRBD1 (6 bases). The germline V gene encodes CDR1 GTSNPN and CDR2 SVGIG (reference sequence). CDR3 length: 12 amino acids. V lost 2 bases and J 7 bases, leaving 8 bases between the germline ends. The CDR3 loop reads CAWSTQGEKLFF. DNA of the CDR3: TGTGCCTGGAGTACACAGGGTGAAAAACTGTTTTTT.

The chain employs TRBV4-1 and TRBJ1-2; D possibly corresponds to TRBD1 (5 bases). The CDR3 is made up of 14 amino acids. Germline V gene lookup returns CDR1 MGHRA and CDR2 YSYEKL. V was pared by 8 bases and J by 3 bases, with 16 bases between. CDR3 residues: CASQREGADYGYTF. CDR3 coding DNA: TGCGCCAGCCAACGGGAAGGGGCGGACTATGGCTACACCTTC.

The chain carries TRBV9 and TRBJ1-4, with 7 nucleotides matching TRBD1. V trimming: 3 bases; J trimming: 3 bases; junction bases outside the gene matches: 5. The CDR3 has 15 amino acids. Germline CDR1 reads SGDLS; CDR2 reads YYNGEE. DNA of the CDR3: TGTGCCAGCAGCGCACTGGACAGGCCTAATGAAAAACTGTTTTTT. Translation: CASSALDRPNEKLFF.

This clone was observed once. This chain links TRBV4-3 with TRBJ1-4; D remains ambiguous. Per germline, CDR1 LGHNA and CDR2 YSLEER. This CDR3 region has 15 residues. Trimming shortened V by 0 bases and J by 4 bases, and 9 bases separated the two germline ends. CDR3 coding DNA: TGCGCCAGCAGCCAAGATATGCCAGTTAATGAAAAACTGTTTTTT. Protein: CASSQDMPVNEKLFF.

The chain employs TRBV28 and TRBJ1-2; D may be TRBD1 (6 bases). The length of the CDR3 is 12 residues. Germline V gene lookup returns CDR1 MDHEN and CDR2 SYDVKM. The V end lost 5 bases, the J end lost 4 bases, and 8 bases lay between the germline ends. CDR3 DNA sequence: TGTGCCAGCAGTACCAGGGGCTATGGCTACACCTTC. Residues: CASSTRGYGYTF.

The chain joins TRBV2 to TRBJ1-1; D is unresolved. V dropped 2 bases and J dropped 6 bases, with 13 bases sitting between them. The CDR3 runs 14 residues. Germline CDR1 reads SNHLY; CDR2 reads FYNNEI. For the CDR3, the DNA is TGTGCCAGCAGTGAATTGTTAGCTCGGGCTGAAGCTTTCTTT. Amino acids: CASSELLARAEAFF.

CDR3 DNA: TGTGCCAGCACCGTGGGACAGGGGGTTGTTTCGCCCCAGCATTTT. It specifies CASTVGQGVVSPQHF. This rearrangement joins TRBV25-1 to TRBJ1-5; the match to TRBD1 covers 11 bases. The CDR3 has 15 amino acids. V was pared by 7 bases and J by 9 bases, with 11 bases of the junction left unmatched. CDR1 and CDR2 from the germline V gene are MGHDK and SYGVNS.

The chain joins TRBV6-4 to TRBJ2-5; possible D gene TRBD1, 6 bases. Trimming removed 2 bases from V and 7 bases from J, with 14 bases in between. This CDR3 has 14 amino acids. Per germline, CDR1 MRHNA and CDR2 SNTAGT. The DNA for the CDR3 is TGTGCCAGCAGTGACAGTCTACTAGGGGGGACCCAGTACTTC. This gives the protein CASSDSLLGGTQYF.

J is TRBJ2-3 and V is TRBV7-3; 7 bases map to TRBD2. Per germline, CDR1 SGHTA and CDR2 FQGTGA. The CDR3 is made up of 15 amino acids. Trimming took 0 bases from V and 4 from J; bases not matched to a gene: 4. CDR3 region: CASSLTSGGPDTQYF. DNA of the CDR3: TGTGCCAGCAGCTTAACATCGGGAGGACCAGATACGCAGTATTTT.

This clone was seen a single time. V usage is TRBV7-2 and J usage is TRBJ1-2; D might be TRBD1 (6 bases). V was pared by 2 bases and J by 4 bases, with 14 bases between. This CDR3 has 15 residues. Germline values: CDR1 SGHTA, CDR2 FQGNSA. The DNA for the CDR3 is TGTGCCAGCAGCTTATTATCTGGGGGCGGCTATGGCTACACCTTC. Its protein product is CASSLLSGGGYGYTF.

The chain couples TRBV9 to TRBJ2-1; D not resolved. Germline lookup yields CDR1 SGDLS and CDR2 YYNGEE. CDR3 length: 15 residues. V was shortened by 1 base and J by 0 bases, with 8 bases between the two germline ends. This CDR3 reads CASSVWESSYNEQFF. CDR3 coding DNA: TGTGCCAGCAGCGTATGGGAAAGCTCCTACAATGAGCAGTTCTTC.

V usage is TRBV4-3 and J usage is TRBJ2-5, with D perhaps TRBD2 (6 bases). Trimming left V 1 base short and J 5 bases short, with 11 bases between. Looked up from germline, CDR1 is LGHNA and CDR2 is YSLEER. The CDR3 extends over 14 amino acids. The CDR3 nucleotides are TGCGCCAGCAGCCAAGGGGCAGGGAGGGAGACCCAGTACTTC. It yields the protein CASSQGAGRETQYF.

The V call is TRBV19, the J call TRBJ1-5; 8 nucleotides align to TRBD1. The J segment lost 7 bases and the V segment lost 6 bases, leaving 5 bases of the junction unmatched. CDR1 and CDR2 from the germline V gene are LNHDA and SQIVND (reference sequence). This CDR3 has 13 amino acids. CDR3 bases: TGTGCCAGTAGAGACAGGGGAGGACAGCCCCAGCATTTT. Its translation is CASRDRGGQPQHF. Looking up the rest from reference TRBV19 and TRBJ1-5 gives the full variable domain: DGGITQSPKYLFRKEGQNVTLSCEQNLNHDAMYWYRQDPGQGLRLIYYSQIVNDFQKGDIAEGYSVSREKKESFPLTVTSAQKNPTAFYLCASRDRGGQPQHFGDGTRLSIL.